This is a list of T cell receptor beta chains from one sample in a study of beta chain features in type 1 diabetes. Data came from immunoSEQ multiplex PCR; TCRdb stores just in-frame clones and leaves some out. The sample has about 160,000 clones, around 8.3% seen once. Input material: central memory CD4+ T cells from blood. The receptor source for this set is a woman aged 18-29 years with type 1 diabetes. The CDR3 runs from the conserved cysteine through the conserved F or W. The D gene is left open where the match is weak. Only some rows state a clone size, as once, few, many or a class for expanded clones.

TRBV27	.	TRBD2	TRBJ2-5	TGTGCCAGCAGTAGCGGGAACCAAGAGACCCAGTACTTC	CASSSGNQETQYF
TRBV5-4	few	.	TRBJ2-3	TGTGCCAGCAGCTTACGTGGGGCGAGTGATACGCAGTATTTT	CASSLRGASDTQYF
TRBV18	few	TRBD1	TRBJ1-2	TGTGCCAGCTCACCCGGGACAGGGAACTATGGCTACACCTTC	CASSPGTGNYGYTF
TRBV19	few	TRBD1	TRBJ1-2	TGTGCCAGTCACCGGGACAGGGGATTGGGCTACACCTTC	CASHRDRGLGYTF
TRBV7-3	.	.	TRBJ2-2	TGTGCCAGCAGCCCGGGACTCTCTACCGGGGAGCTGTTTTTT	CASSPGLSTGELFF
TRBV15	.	TRBD2	TRBJ2-1	TGTGCCACCAGCAGTCTCCTGACTAGCGGTCTCTCCTACAATGAGCAGTTCTTC	CATSSLLTSGLSYNEQFF
TRBV11-3	few	TRBD1	TRBJ1-2	TGTGCCAGCAGCACCTCCGGGACAGTCTATGGCTACACCTTC	CASSTSGTVYGYTF
TRBV5-1	.	TRBD1	TRBJ1-1	TGCGCCAGCAGCCCCTGGACAGGGAACACTGAAGCTTTCTTT	CASSPWTGNTEAFF
TRBV11-2	.	TRBD1	TRBJ1-2	TGTGCCAGCAGCCCCCTGGGGTTGGGACAGGGGGCTAGGGGCTACACCTTC	CASSPLGLGQGARGYTF
TRBV5-1	.	.	TRBJ2-7	TGCGCCAGCAGCTTGGGGGCGGGGGCCTCCTACGAGCAGTACTTC	CASSLGAGASYEQYF
TRBV30	few	TRBD2	TRBJ2-4	TGTGCCTGGAGTGTCCCCCTTGGGGGAGGGCCGGGCAAAAACATTCAGTACTTC	CAWSVPLGGGPGKNIQYF
TRBV11-3	.	TRBD2	TRBJ2-2	TGTGCCAGCAGCCCAATGGGACTAGCGGGAGGGCGCACCGGGGAGCTGTTTTTT	CASSPMGLAGGRTGELFF
TRBV5-1	few	.	TRBJ2-5	TGCGCCAGCCGACAGGGTGCGGGGGAGACCCAGTACTTC	CASRQGAGETQYF
TRBV29-1	.	.	TRBJ2-5	TGCAGCGTGGAAGGGGGGCTTCGGGAGACCCAGTACTTC	CSVEGGLRETQYF
TRBV7-2	once	TRBD1	TRBJ1-1	TGTGCCAGCAGCTTAGTGGGGACAGCGGACACTGAAGCTTTCTTT	CASSLVGTADTEAFF
TRBV5-1	.	.	TRBJ2-3	TGCGCCAGCAGCTTTGCAGCACAGCCCACAGATACGCAGTATTTT	CASSFAAQPTDTQYF
TRBV6-6	few	TRBD2	TRBJ2-3	TGTGCCAGCAGAGAGCGGGGAGGGTCAGATACGCAGTATTTT	CASRERGGSDTQYF
TRBV11-3	few	TRBD2	TRBJ2-3	TGTGCCAGCAGCCAAGGACTAGCGGGAGGCCCCCGCACAGATACGCAGTATTTT	CASSQGLAGGPRTDTQYF
TRBV6-1	few	.	TRBJ2-3	TGTGCCAGCAGGAGAAGTGAGAGCGGCACAGATACGCAGTATTTT	CASRRSESGTDTQYF
TRBV6-5	.	.	TRBJ2-1	TGTGCCAGCAGTTACGTCCTAGGCTCCTACAATGAGCAGTTCTTC	CASSYVLGSYNEQFF
TRBV15	.	.	TRBJ1-5	TGTGCCACCAGCAGAGATAGGGCGTCGGGAAGCAATCAGCCCCAGCATTTT	CATSRDRASGSNQPQHF
TRBV30	few	.	TRBJ1-5	TGTGCCTGGAGTGTAAGTGGGCAAGGCCAGCCCCAGCATTTT	CAWSVSGQGQPQHF
TRBV7-2	.	.	TRBJ2-3	TGTGCCAGCAGCTTATTGCAGCGGCTCAGCACAGATACGCAGTATTTT	CASSLLQRLSTDTQYF
TRBV9	.	TRBD2	TRBJ2-1	TGTGCCAGCAGCCTAGGGAGGGGTTACAATGAGCAGTTCTTC	CASSLGRGYNEQFF
TRBV7-2	.	.	TRBJ2-5	TGTGCCAGCAGATCCGCGAGGGCCCAGTACTTC	CASRSARAQYF
TRBV7-2	.	TRBD2	TRBJ2-5	TGTGCCAGCACCGCCCCGGGGGGGCAAGAGACCCAGTACTTC	CASTAPGGQETQYF
TRBV11-2	.	TRBD2	TRBJ2-3	TGTGCCAGCAGCTTAGTTCTAGCGGGAGGTGGTGTTACGCAGTATTTT	CASSLVLAGGGVTQYF
TRBV11-3	.	TRBD1	TRBJ2-3	TGTGCCAGCAGAGGGGGCATTCGCGCAGATACGCAGTATTTT	CASRGGIRADTQYF
TRBV29-1	few	TRBD2	TRBJ2-5	TGCAGCGCGGTTCTAGCGGGGCAAGAGACCCAGTACTTC	CSAVLAGQETQYF
TRBV4-3	.	.	TRBJ2-3	TGCGCCAGCAGCCAAGATCCGGGGTCTAGCACAGATACGCAGTATTTT	CASSQDPGSSTDTQYF
TRBV5-4	.	.	TRBJ1-1	TGTGCCAGCAGCTTCGTCGGGGGGAAGGATGAAGCTTTCTTT	CASSFVGGKDEAFF
TRBV11-2	few	TRBD2	TRBJ2-3	TGTGCCAGCAGCTTCATATCGGGAGGGCCCGATACGCAGTATTTT	CASSFISGGPDTQYF
TRBV9	.	.	TRBJ1-1	TGTGCCAGCAGCGTAGACCAGGGTAACACTGAAGCTTTCTTT	CASSVDQGNTEAFF
TRBV4-3	.	.	TRBJ1-2	TGCGCCAGCAGCCAAGATCCTGTCGACTATGGCTACACCTTC	CASSQDPVDYGYTF
TRBV11-3	.	TRBD1	TRBJ1-2	TGTGCCAGCAGCCGCTCCGGGACAGGGGATGGCTACACCTTC	CASSRSGTGDGYTF
TRBV11-3	.	.	TRBJ2-1	TGTGCCAGCAGCTTACAGTCGAATGAGCAGTTCTTC	CASSLQSNEQFF
TRBV18	.	.	TRBJ1-1	TGTGCCAGCTCACCCCAGGACGGAGCTAGGGGTGAAGCTTTCTTT	CASSPQDGARGEAFF
TRBV4-3	few	.	TRBJ1-1	TGCGCCAGCAGCCGGGGGAGGTCGGAGGCTTTCTTT	CASSRGRSEAFF
TRBV6-6	.	TRBD1	TRBJ1-5	TGTGCCAGCAGTCACAGACAGGGCGTGGGGGATCAGCCCCAGCATTTT	CASSHRQGVGDQPQHF
TRBV6-6	.	TRBD2	TRBJ2-5	TGTGCCAGCAGCTCATCTAGCGGGGGGGCGGAGACCCAGTACTTC	CASSSSSGGAETQYF
TRBV5-6	few	.	TRBJ1-1	TGTGCCAGCAGCTTGAAGCCGAACACTGAAGCTTTCTTT	CASSLKPNTEAFF